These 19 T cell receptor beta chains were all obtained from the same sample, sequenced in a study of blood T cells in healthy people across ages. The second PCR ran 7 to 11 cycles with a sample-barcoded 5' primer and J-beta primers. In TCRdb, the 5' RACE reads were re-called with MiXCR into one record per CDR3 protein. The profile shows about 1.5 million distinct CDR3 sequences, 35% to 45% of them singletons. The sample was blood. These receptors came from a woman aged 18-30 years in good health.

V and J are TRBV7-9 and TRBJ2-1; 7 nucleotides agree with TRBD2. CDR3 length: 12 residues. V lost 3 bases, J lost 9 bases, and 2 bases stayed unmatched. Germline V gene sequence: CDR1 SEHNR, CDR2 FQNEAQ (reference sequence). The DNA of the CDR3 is TGTGCCAGCAGCTTCGGGGGGACTGAGCAGTTCTTC. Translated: CASSFGGTEQFF.

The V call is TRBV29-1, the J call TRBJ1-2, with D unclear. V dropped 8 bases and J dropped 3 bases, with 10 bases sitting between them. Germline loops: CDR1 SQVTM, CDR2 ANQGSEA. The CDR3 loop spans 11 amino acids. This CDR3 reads CSTLGDYGYTF. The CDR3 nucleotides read TGCAGCACATTAGGAGACTATGGCTACACCTTC.

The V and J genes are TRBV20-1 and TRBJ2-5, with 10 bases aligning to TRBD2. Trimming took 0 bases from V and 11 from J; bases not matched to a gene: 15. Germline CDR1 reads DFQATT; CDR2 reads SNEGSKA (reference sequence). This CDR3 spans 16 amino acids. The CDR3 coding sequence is TGCAGTGCTAGAGATTTAACTAGCGGGGCCCCTTGGGAGCAGTACTTC. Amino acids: CSARDLTSGAPWEQYF.

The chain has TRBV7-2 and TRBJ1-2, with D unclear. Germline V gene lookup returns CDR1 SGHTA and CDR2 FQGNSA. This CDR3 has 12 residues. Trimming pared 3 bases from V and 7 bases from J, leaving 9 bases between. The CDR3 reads CASSFEGSGYTF. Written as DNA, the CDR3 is TGTGCCAGCAGCTTTGAGGGTAGTGGCTACACCTTC.

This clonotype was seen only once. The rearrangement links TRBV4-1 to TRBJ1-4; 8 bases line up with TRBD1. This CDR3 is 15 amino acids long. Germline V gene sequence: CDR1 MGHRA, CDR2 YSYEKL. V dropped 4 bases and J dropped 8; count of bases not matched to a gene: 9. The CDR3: CASSLQKWTGEKLFF. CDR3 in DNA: TGCGCCAGCAGCCTACAAAAGTGGACAGGGGAAAAACTGTTTTTT.

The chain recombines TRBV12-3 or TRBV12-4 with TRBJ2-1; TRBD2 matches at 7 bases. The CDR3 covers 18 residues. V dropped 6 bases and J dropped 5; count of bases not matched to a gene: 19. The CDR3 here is CASRDSTGTKSIHNEQFF. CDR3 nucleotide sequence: TGTGCCAGCAGAGATTCTACCGGGACTAAGAGTATACACAATGAGCAGTTCTTC.

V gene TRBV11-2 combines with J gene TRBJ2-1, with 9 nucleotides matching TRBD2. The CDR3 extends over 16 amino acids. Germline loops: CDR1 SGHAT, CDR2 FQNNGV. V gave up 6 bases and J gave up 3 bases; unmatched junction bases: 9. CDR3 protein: CASREIAGAFYNEQFF. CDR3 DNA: TGTGCCAGCAGAGAGATAGCGGGAGCTTTCTACAATGAGCAGTTCTTC.

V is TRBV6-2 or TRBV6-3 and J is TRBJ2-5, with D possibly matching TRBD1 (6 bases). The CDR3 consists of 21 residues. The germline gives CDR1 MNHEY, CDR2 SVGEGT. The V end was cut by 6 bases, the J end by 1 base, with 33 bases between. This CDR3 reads CASSPSPYNRESLVPQETQYF. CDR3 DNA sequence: TGTGCCAGCAGCCCTTCGCCATATAACAGGGAATCCCTCGTTCCCCAAGAGACCCAGTACTTC.

The CDR3 loop is CASSLQGPTDTQYF. The DNA of the CDR3 is TGTGCCAGCAGTTTACAGGGCCCCACAGATACGCAGTATTTT. This rearrangement joins TRBV6-6 to TRBJ2-3; D is perhaps TRBD1 (6 bases). V lost 4 bases to trimming and J lost 2 bases, with 10 bases between them. Per germline, CDR1 MNHNY and CDR2 SVGAGI (reference sequence). The CDR3 extends over 14 amino acids.

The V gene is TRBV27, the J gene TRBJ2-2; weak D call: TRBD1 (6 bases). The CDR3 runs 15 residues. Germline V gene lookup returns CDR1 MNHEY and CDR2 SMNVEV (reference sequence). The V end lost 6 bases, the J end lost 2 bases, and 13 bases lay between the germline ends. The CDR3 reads CASSPRTANTGELFF. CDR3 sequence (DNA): TGTGCCAGCAGCCCGCGGACAGCTAACACCGGGGAGCTGTTTTTT.

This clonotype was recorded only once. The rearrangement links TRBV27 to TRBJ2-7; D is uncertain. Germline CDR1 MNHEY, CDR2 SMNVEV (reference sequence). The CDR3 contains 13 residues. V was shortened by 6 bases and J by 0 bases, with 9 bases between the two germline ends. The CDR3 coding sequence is TGTGCCAGCAGCCACTTCAGCTCCTACGAGCAGTACTTC. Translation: CASSHFSSYEQYF.

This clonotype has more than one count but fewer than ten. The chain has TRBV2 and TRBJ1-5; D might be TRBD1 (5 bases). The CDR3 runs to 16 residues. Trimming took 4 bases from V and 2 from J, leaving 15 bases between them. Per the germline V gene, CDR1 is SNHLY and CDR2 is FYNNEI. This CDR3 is CASSGQPFVRNQPQHF. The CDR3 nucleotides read TGTGCCAGCAGTGGACAGCCATTCGTTCGCAATCAGCCCCAGCATTTT. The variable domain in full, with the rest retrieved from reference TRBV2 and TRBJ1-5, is EPEVTQTPSHQVTQMGQEVILRCVPISNHLYFYWYRQILGQKVEFLVSFYNNEISEKSEIFDDQFSVERPDGSNFTLKIRSTKLEDSAMYFCASSGQPFVRNQPQHFGDGTRLSIL.

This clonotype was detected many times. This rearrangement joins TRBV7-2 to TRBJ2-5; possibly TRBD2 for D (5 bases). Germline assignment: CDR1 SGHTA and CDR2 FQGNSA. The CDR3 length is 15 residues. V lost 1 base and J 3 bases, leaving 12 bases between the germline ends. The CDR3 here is CASSLVPGLKETQYF. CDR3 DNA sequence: TGTGCCAGCAGCTTAGTACCGGGGTTGAAAGAGACCCAGTACTTC.

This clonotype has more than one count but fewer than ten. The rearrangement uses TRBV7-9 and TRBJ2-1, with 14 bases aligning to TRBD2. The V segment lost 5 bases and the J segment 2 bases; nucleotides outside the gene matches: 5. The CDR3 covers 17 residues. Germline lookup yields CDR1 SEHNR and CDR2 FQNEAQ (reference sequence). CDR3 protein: CASSPRGLAGAYNEQFF. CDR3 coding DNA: TGTGCCAGCAGCCCGAGGGGACTAGCGGGGGCCTACAATGAGCAGTTCTTC.

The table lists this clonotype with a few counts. The CDR3 coding sequence is TGTGCCAGCAGCGCAGCCCTTGGGAATGAGCAGTTCTTC. This translates into CASSAALGNEQFF. The chain is built from TRBV12-3 or TRBV12-4 and TRBJ2-1; D unclear. V lost 6 bases and J 7 bases, leaving 13 bases between the germline ends. The CDR3 sequence is 13 residues long.

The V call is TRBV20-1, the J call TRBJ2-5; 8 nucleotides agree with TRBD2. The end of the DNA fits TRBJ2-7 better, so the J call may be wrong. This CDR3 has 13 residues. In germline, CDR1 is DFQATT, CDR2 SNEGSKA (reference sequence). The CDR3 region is CSAPASGSYEQYF. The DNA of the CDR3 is TGCAGTGCCCCGGCCAGCGGGAGTTACGAGCAGTACTTC.

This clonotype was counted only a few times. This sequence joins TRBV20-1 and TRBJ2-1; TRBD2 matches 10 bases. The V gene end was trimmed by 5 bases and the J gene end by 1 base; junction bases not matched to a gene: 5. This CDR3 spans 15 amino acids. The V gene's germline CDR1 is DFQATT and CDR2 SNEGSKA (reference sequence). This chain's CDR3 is CSAPGLADSYNEQFF. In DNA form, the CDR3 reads TGCAGTGCTCCAGGACTAGCGGATTCCTACAATGAGCAGTTCTTC.

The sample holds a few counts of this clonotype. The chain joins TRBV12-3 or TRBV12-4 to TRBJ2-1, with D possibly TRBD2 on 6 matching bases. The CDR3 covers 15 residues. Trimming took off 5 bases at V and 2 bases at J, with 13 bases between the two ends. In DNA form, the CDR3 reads TGTGCCAGCAGTGAAAGCGGGCGAGCCTACAATGAGCAGTTCTTC. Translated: CASSESGRAYNEQFF.

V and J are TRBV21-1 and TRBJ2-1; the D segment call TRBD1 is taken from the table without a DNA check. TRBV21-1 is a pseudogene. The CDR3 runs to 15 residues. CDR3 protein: CASITGEEGGNEQFF. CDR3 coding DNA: TGTGCCAGCATTACTGGGGAGGAAGGGGGCAATGAGCAGTTCTTC.